This passage covers 25 T cell receptor beta chains from one sample sequenced in a study of blood T cells in healthy people across ages. A second about 6 to 12 cycle PCR used barcoded and J-beta primers. MiXCR, applied by TCRdb to the 5' RACE reads, yields one record per CDR3 protein. The table has 1.5 million to 2 million distinct CDR3 sequences, roughly 49% seen once. Material: blood. These receptors were collected from a woman between 35 and 50 years old in good health.

This clonotype was observed a few times. This sequence joins TRBV20-1 and TRBJ2-7, with 8 bases lining up with TRBD2. The CDR3 consists of 15 residues. Trimming took 3 bases from V and 2 from J; bases not matched to a gene: 9. From germline, CDR1 is DFQATT and CDR2 SNEGSKA (reference sequence). The CDR3 sequence: CSASVRAGGPYEQYF. Written as DNA, the CDR3 is TGCAGTGCTAGTGTCAGGGCGGGGGGACCCTACGAGCAGTACTTC.

This clonotype was seen only a few times. CDR3: CASSVDPSGGKKETQYF. The CDR3, as DNA: TGTGCCAGCAGCGTAGACCCCTCAGGGGGCAAGAAAGAGACCCAGTACTTC. The V call is TRBV9, the J call TRBJ2-7, with 8 bases fitting TRBD1. The J call may be in error: the DNA end matches TRBJ2-5 better. Germline values: CDR1 SGDLS, CDR2 YYNGEE. The length of the CDR3 is 17 residues.

This clonotype was found a few times. The gene calls are TRBV27 and TRBJ2-1, with a possible D match to TRBD1 (6 bases). Germline-derived CDR1 and CDR2 are MNHEY and SMNVEV (reference sequence). V was cut by 6 bases and J by 3 bases, with 15 bases left in between. The CDR3 consists of 15 residues. The CDR3 coding sequence is TGTGCCAGCAGGGACCTTACAGGGTACTACAATGAGCAGTTCTTC. It specifies CASRDLTGYYNEQFF.

This clonotype was seen a handful of times. CDR3 region: CSAPEAGGWNEQFF. CDR3 nucleotide sequence: TGCAGTGCCCCCGAAGCGGGGGGATGGAATGAGCAGTTCTTC. V and J are TRBV20-1 and TRBJ2-1; 9 bases are shared with TRBD2. Germline values: CDR1 DFQATT, CDR2 SNEGSKA (reference sequence). V shed 6 bases, J shed 7 bases, and the junction held 10 bases outside the gene matches. CDR3 length: 14 amino acids.

The table lists this clonotype with a few counts. The V and J genes are TRBV6-2 or TRBV6-3 and TRBJ2-7; 8 bases fit TRBD2. The germline V gene encodes CDR1 MNHEY and CDR2 SVGEGT. There are 14 residues in the CDR3. V gave up 5 bases and J gave up 3 bases; unmatched junction bases: 6. The CDR3: CASSKREIHYEQYF. The CDR3 DNA is TGTGCCAGCAGTAAGCGGGAGATACACTACGAGCAGTACTTC.

The chain uses TRBV20-1 and TRBJ2-3; 7 bases line up with TRBD2. Looked up from germline, CDR1 is DFQATT and CDR2 is SNEGSKA (reference sequence). CDR3 size: 15 residues. V lost 1 base to trimming and J lost 5 bases; unmatched junction nucleotides: 9. The DNA for the CDR3 is TGCAGTGCTAGAGTCGGGGGGATGCTATTAGATACGCAGTATTTT. Translation gives CSARVGGMLLDTQYF.

The gene calls are TRBV2 and TRBJ2-1, with no clear D. V was shortened by 3 bases and J by 3 bases, with 6 bases between the two germline ends. The CDR3 contains 13 residues. From germline, CDR1 is SNHLY and CDR2 FYNNEI. CDR3 in amino acids: CASSDSHYNEQFF. CDR3 nucleotides: TGTGCCAGCAGTGATAGTCACTACAATGAGCAGTTCTTC. The full variable domain, rest sourced from reference TRBV2 and TRBJ2-1, is EPEVTQTPSHQVTQMGQEVILRCVPISNHLYFYWYRQILGQKVEFLVSFYNNEISEKSEIFDDQFSVERPDGSNFTLKIRSTKLEDSAMYFCASSDSHYNEQFFGPGTRLTVL.

A few counts support this clonotype. This rearrangement joins TRBV25-1 to TRBJ2-7, with 8 nucleotides matching TRBD2. This CDR3 has 13 amino acids. CDR1 and CDR2 from the germline V gene are MGHDK and SYGVNS. V lost 6 bases to trimming and J lost 7 bases; unmatched junction nucleotides: 8. The CDR3 region is CASRATGGAEQYF. The CDR3 DNA reads as TGTGCCAGCAGGGCCACCGGGGGGGCAGAGCAGTACTTC.

The gene calls are TRBV12-3 or TRBV12-4 and TRBJ2-7, with 9 nucleotides matching TRBD2. V lost 7 bases and J lost 10; bases outside the gene matches: 14. CDR3 length equals 14 residues. The CDR3: CASTNKLAGGIQYF. The CDR3 coding sequence is TGTGCCAGCACTAACAAACTAGCGGGTGGGATTCAGTACTTC.

The chain employs TRBV6-2 or TRBV6-3 and TRBJ1-2; maybe TRBD1 (5 bases). V lost 2 bases, J lost 6 bases, and 13 bases lay in between. This CDR3 is 14 amino acids long. Germline lookup yields CDR1 MNHEY and CDR2 SVGEGT. The CDR3 nucleotides are TGTGCCAGCAGTTACGCGCAGGGCAGGAATGGCTACACCTTC. Translation: CASSYAQGRNGYTF.

V gene TRBV5-1 combines with J gene TRBJ1-2; D is unresolved. CDR1 and CDR2 (germline): SGHRS, YFSETQ. The CDR3 length is 13 residues. The V and J ends lost 7 bases and 6 bases respectively, with 16 bases between them. The CDR3 bases are TGCGCCAGCCGAGGGCAGGCCCTCGATGGCTACACCTTC. Translating gives CASRGQALDGYTF.

The chain recombines TRBV5-1 with TRBJ2-6; no reliable D call. The CDR3 extends over 16 amino acids. Per germline, CDR1 SGHRS and CDR2 YFSETQ. Trimming shortened V by 0 bases and J by 0 bases, and 7 bases separated the two germline ends. The CDR3 DNA sequence: TGCGCCAGCAGCTTGGCCGCGATCTCTGGGGCCAACGTCCTGACTTTC. Its protein product is CASSLAAISGANVLTF.

The chain couples TRBV19 to TRBJ2-1, with unresolved D. Between the trimmed V and J ends, which lost 6 bases and 2 bases, there was a span of 14 bases. The CDR3 runs to 15 residues. Germline values: CDR1 LNHDA, CDR2 SQIVND (reference sequence). CDR3 residues: CASRAQSAAYNEQFF. The DNA of the CDR3 is TGTGCCAGTAGGGCTCAATCGGCCGCCTACAATGAGCAGTTCTTC.

About this clonotype: One end of the junction is discordant with germline, which a read error may explain. The rearrangement links TRBV27 to TRBJ1-1, with 10 bases matching TRBD1. This CDR3 contains 17 residues. CDR1 is MNHEY and CDR2 is SMNVEV in the germline V gene (reference sequence). CDR3 protein: CVSSLVRDRGLWTEAFF. For the CDR3, the DNA is TGTGTCAGCAGTTTGGTTAGGGACAGGGGCTTATGGACTGAAGCTTTCTTT.

This chain uses TRBV9 with TRBJ2-1; the match to TRBD2 covers 8 bases. CDR1 and CDR2 from the germline V gene are SGDLS and YYNGEE. With V trimmed by 1 base and J by 9 bases, 12 bases remained unmatched. CDR3 size: 16 residues. The DNA of the CDR3 is TGTGCCAGCAGCGTATTGATCGGGGGGGCCCAGGGTGAGCAGTTCTTC. This sequence encodes CASSVLIGGAQGEQFF.

There are a few counts of this clonotype. The chain has TRBV6-5 and TRBJ2-3; a weak D match, TRBD1 (6 bases). V dropped 5 bases and J dropped 4 bases, with 10 bases sitting between them. Germline V gene lookup returns CDR1 MNHEY and CDR2 SVGAGI. This CDR3 has 13 amino acids. CDR3 nucleotides: TGTGCCAGCAGTAAGAACAGGGCAGATACGCAGTATTTT. Its translation is CASSKNRADTQYF.

The gene calls are TRBV5-6 and TRBJ2-3, with D tentatively TRBD2 (5 bases). Trimming removed 1 base at V and 10 bases at J, with 13 bases between. CDR3 size: 13 residues. Per germline, CDR1 SGHDT and CDR2 YYEEEE. CDR3 region: CASSLNWETAQYF. The CDR3 DNA sequence: TGTGCCAGCAGCTTGAATTGGGAGACGGCGCAGTATTTT.

The chain combines TRBV3-1 with TRBJ2-1; 9 nucleotides match TRBD2. Germline loops: CDR1 LGHDT, CDR2 YNNKEL (reference sequence). V trimming: 0 bases; J trimming: 9 bases; junction bases outside the gene matches: 6. The CDR3 spans 15 residues. This CDR3 is CASSQDLAGLGEQFF. Written as DNA, the CDR3 is TGTGCCAGCAGCCAAGATCTAGCGGGGCTTGGTGAGCAGTTCTTC.

This clonotype was counted only a few times. The J gene is TRBJ1-2, the V gene TRBV20-1; D remains ambiguous. The V and J ends lost 5 bases and 3 bases respectively, with 19 bases between them. CDR1 is DFQATT, CDR2 SNEGSKA, per germline (reference sequence). There are 15 residues in the CDR3. The CDR3 DNA is TGCAGTGCTCAAAGTCCCGGGGAGAGGGACTATGGCTACACCTTC. Encoded protein: CSAQSPGERDYGYTF.

This clonotype was observed a handful of times. The chain carries TRBV20-1 and TRBJ2-3; 10 nucleotides align to TRBD2. V lost 3 bases to trimming and J lost 2 bases; unmatched junction nucleotides: 14. CDR1 is DFQATT and CDR2 is SNEGSKA in the germline V gene (reference sequence). CDR3 size: 18 residues. CDR3 coding DNA: TGCAGTGCTAGTACGATGTTAGCGGGGGGCGCAGACACAGATACGCAGTATTTT. Translation gives CSASTMLAGGADTDTQYF.

This clonotype was observed a handful of times. This sequence joins TRBV27 and TRBJ2-5; D is possibly TRBD2 (6 bases). In germline, CDR1 is MNHEY, CDR2 SMNVEV (reference sequence). V was cut by 5 bases and J by 5 bases, with 15 bases left in between. The CDR3 runs to 14 residues. CDR3 DNA: TGTGCCAGCAGTCCGGGGGACCTGGTGGAGACCCAGTACTTC. This encodes CASSPGDLVETQYF.

This clonotype was found a few times. The chain uses TRBV15 and TRBJ2-7; D uncertain. Trimming shortened V by 5 bases and J by 0 bases, and 8 bases separated the two germline ends. CDR1 is LNHNV, CDR2 YYDKDF, per germline (reference sequence). The CDR3 is 13 amino acids. The CDR3 region has the DNA TGTGCCACCAGCCGCGCCTCCTCCTACGAGCAGTACTTC. Residues: CATSRASSYEQYF.

This clonotype was picked up one time. V usage is TRBV5-5 and J usage is TRBJ2-5, with TRBD1 matching 12 bases. Germline lookup yields CDR1 SGHKS and CDR2 YYEKEE (reference sequence). The CDR3 consists of 15 residues. The V segment lost 4 bases and the J segment 11 bases; nucleotides outside the gene matches: 12. This chain's CDR3 is CASSNGGQGAYEQYF. In DNA form, the CDR3 reads TGTGCCAGCAGCAATGGGGGACAGGGGGCTTATGAGCAGTACTTC. The complete variable domain, with remaining parts taken from reference TRBV5-5 and TRBJ2-5, reads DAGVTQSPTHLIKTRGQQVTLRCSPISGHKSVSWYQQVLGQGPQFIFQYYEKEERGRGNFPDRFSARQFPNYSSELNVNALLLGDSALYLCASSNGGQGAYEQYFGPGTRLLVL.

This rearrangement joins TRBV6-1 to TRBJ2-1; D gene unclear. Per the germline V gene, CDR1 is MNHNS and CDR2 is SASEGT. Trimming pared 2 bases from V and 8 bases from J, leaving 10 bases between. The CDR3 consists of 13 residues. This chain's CDR3 is CASSERGYDEQFF. CDR3 DNA sequence: TGTGCCAGCAGTGAAAGAGGTTACGATGAGCAGTTCTTC.

There are a few counts of this clonotype. The V and J genes are TRBV24-1 and TRBJ2-3; D is perhaps TRBD2 (5 bases). The CDR3 consists of 16 residues. Between the trimmed V and J ends, which lost 2 bases and 6 bases, there was a span of 17 bases. The V gene's germline CDR1 is KGHDR and CDR2 SFDVKD. CDR3 nucleotides: TGTGCCACCAGTGATTCCACGTCCGGGGTATGGGATACGCAGTATTTT. The encoded protein is CATSDSTSGVWDTQYF.